A selection of T cell receptor beta chains follows, all from one sample in a study of CD8+ T cells in alopecia areata. Measured with immunoSEQ multiplex PCR; TCRdb has only the in-frame clones, and not every one. The sample contains 90,000 to 120,000 clones, about four fifths of which appear only once. The material was CD8+ T cells sorted from blood, obtained at week 24, from a patient treated with tofacitinib. The receptors originated from a human donor with alopecia areata. Both conserved end residues are part of each CDR3. The order of the fields is clone size, V gene, CDR3 length, J gene, D gene, CDR3 protein, CDR3 DNA. The D gene is left open where the match is weak. The size field is filled for only some rows; it gives once, few, many or a size class.

abundance: .
v_gene: TRBV7-8
len: 15
j_gene: TRBJ2-3
d_gene: .
CDR3aa: CASSLAPAGPDTQYF
CDR3nt: TGTGCCAGCAGCTTAGCCCCGGCAGGGCCAGATACGCAGTATTTT

abundance: .
v_gene: TRBV6-5
len: 14
j_gene: TRBJ2-2
d_gene: TRBD2
CDR3aa: CASSLGLAVGELFF
CDR3nt: TGTGCCAGCAGTCTCGGACTAGCGGTCGGGGAGCTGTTTTTT

abundance: .
v_gene: TRBV27
len: 13
j_gene: TRBJ2-4
d_gene: .
CDR3aa: CASSPDPRGGYYF
CDR3nt: TGTGCCAGCAGTCCAGATCCCAGGGGTGGGTATTACTTC

abundance: .
v_gene: TRBV5-6
len: 16
j_gene: TRBJ2-7
d_gene: .
CDR3aa: CASSLFGAGPLYEQYF
CDR3nt: TGTGCCAGCAGCTTGTTTGGGGCGGGGCCCCTGTACGAGCAGTACTTC

abundance: .
v_gene: TRBV27
len: 14
j_gene: TRBJ1-4
d_gene: .
CDR3aa: CASSAVGGAEKLFF
CDR3nt: TGTGCCAGCTCCGCGGTGGGGGGGGCTGAAAAACTGTTTTTT

abundance: .
v_gene: TRBV7-2
len: 15
j_gene: TRBJ1-5
d_gene: TRBD1
CDR3aa: CASSLGQGSNQPQHF
CDR3nt: TGTGCCAGCAGCTTAGGACAGGGGAGCAATCAGCCCCAGCATTTT

abundance: .
v_gene: TRBV13
len: 16
j_gene: TRBJ2-7
d_gene: TRBD2
CDR3aa: CASSSRGSGGFLEQYF
CDR3nt: TGTGCCAGCAGCTCCCGGGGTAGCGGGGGGTTCCTCGAGCAGTACTTC

abundance: .
v_gene: TRBV27
len: 14
j_gene: TRBJ2-1
d_gene: TRBD2
CDR3aa: CASSPLAGEGEQFF
CDR3nt: TGTGCCAGCAGTCCGCTAGCGGGGGAGGGTGAGCAGTTCTTC

abundance: once
v_gene: TRBV4-1
len: 15
j_gene: TRBJ2-5
d_gene: .
CDR3aa: CASSQDRGRGETQYF
CDR3nt: TGCGCCAGCAGCCAAGATAGGGGACGAGGGGAGACCCAGTACTTC

abundance: .
v_gene: TRBV9
len: 13
j_gene: TRBJ2-5
d_gene: .
CDR3aa: CASSVGGRQTQYF
CDR3nt: TGTGCCAGCAGCGTAGGGGGGAGGCAGACCCAGTACTTC

abundance: .
v_gene: TRBV7-6
len: 14
j_gene: TRBJ1-1
d_gene: TRBD1
CDR3aa: CASSSGQGTTEAFF
CDR3nt: TGTGCCAGCAGCTCGGGACAGGGGACCACTGAAGCTTTCTTT

abundance: few
v_gene: TRBV28
len: 11
j_gene: TRBJ2-7
d_gene: .
CDR3aa: CASSPKDEQYF
CDR3nt: TGTGCCAGCAGCCCTAAGGACGAGCAGTACTTC

abundance: .
v_gene: TRBV19
len: 16
j_gene: TRBJ1-2
d_gene: .
CDR3aa: CASSKLDRGPLYGYTF
CDR3nt: TGTGCCAGTAGTAAATTAGACAGAGGCCCCCTCTATGGCTACACCTTC

abundance: .
v_gene: TRBV2
len: 13
j_gene: TRBJ1-2
d_gene: .
CDR3aa: CASRERINYGYTF
CDR3nt: TGTGCCAGCAGGGAAAGGATTAACTATGGCTACACCTTC